Listed below are T cell receptor beta chains from one sample, sequenced in a study of blood T cells in healthy people across ages. TCRdb independently ran MiXCR on the 5' RACE reads; one entry per CDR3 protein. In the table there are about 1.4 million distinct CDR3 sequences, around 59% of which are singletons. The sequencing input was blood. All receptors come from a man in his late teens or twenties in good health. Both conserved end residues are part of each CDR3. D genes are given only for firm matches. Clone size is not always given. Where it is, it says once, few, many or a class for expanded clones.

TRBJ2-3	NA	TRBV20-1	NA	CSAPGRGVGTDTQYF	TGCAGTGCCCCAGGGAGAGGAGTGGGCACAGATACGCAGTATTTT
TRBJ2-3	TRBD1	TRBV6-2/TRBV6-3	NA	CASSSGTGGRDTQYF	TGTGCCAGCAGTTCCGGGACAGGGGGACGAGATACGCAGTATTTT
TRBJ2-1	NA	TRBV12-3/TRBV12-4	NA	CAIRRSGYNEQFF	TGTGCCATCCGAAGGAGCGGCTACAATGAGCAGTTCTTC
TRBJ2-5	TRBD1	TRBV6-5	NA	CASSTLRDRGRETQYF	TGTGCCAGCAGTACTCTCCGGGACAGGGGGCGTGAAACCCAGTACTTC
TRBJ2-7	TRBD2	TRBV9	NA	CASSVSTSGGFYEQYF	TGTGCCAGCAGCGTTTCAACTAGCGGGGGCTTCTACGAGCAGTACTTC
TRBJ2-1	NA	TRBV4-3	NA	CASSQGHWQFF	TGCGCCAGCAGCCAGGGACACTGGCAGTTCTTC
TRBJ1-1	NA	TRBV4-1	NA	CASSQDPWGNTEAFF	TGCGCCAGCAGCCAAGATCCGTGGGGGAACACTGAAGCTTTCTTT
TRBJ2-7	TRBD1	TRBV9	few	CASSVGQGNYEQYF	TGTGCCAGCAGCGTAGGACAGGGAAATTACGAGCAGTACTTC
TRBJ2-5	NA	TRBV6-2/TRBV6-3	NA	CASSYGVTGPLQETQYF	TGTGCCAGCAGTTACGGTGTGACTGGTCCCCTCCAAGAGACCCAGTACTTC
TRBJ2-3	TRBD2	TRBV11-2	NA	CASSSFVAGRDAQYF	TGTGCCAGCAGCTCATTCGTAGCGGGGAGAGATGCGCAGTATTTT
TRBJ1-4	NA	TRBV5-1	NA	CASSLGQRELFF	TGCGCCAGCAGCCTTGGACAGAGGGAACTGTTTTTT
TRBJ1-2	NA	TRBV6-6	NA	CASSPDIRTNYGYTF	TGTGCCAGCAGTCCGGACATCCGCACTAACTATGGCTACACCTTC
TRBJ2-3	NA	TRBV6-1	NA	CASQGTFENTQYF	TGTGCCAGCCAAGGGACGTTCGAAAATACGCAGTATTTT
TRBJ1-2	NA	TRBV27	NA	CASSVERDYGYTF	TGTGCCAGCAGTGTGGAAAGGGACTATGGCTACACCTTC
TRBJ1-4	NA	TRBV28	NA	CASSQRGARPTNEKLFF	TGTGCCAGCAGCCAACGGGGGGCCAGACCAACTAATGAAAAACTGTTTTTT
TRBJ2-2	NA	TRBV3-1	NA	CASSPTGTNTGELFF	TGTGCCAGCAGCCCTACAGGGACGAACACCGGGGAGCTGTTTTTT
TRBJ1-5	TRBD1	TRBV4-1	NA	CASSQVTGERNQPQHF	TGCGCCAGCAGCCAAGTGACAGGGGAGAGGAATCAGCCCCAGCATTTT
TRBJ2-7	NA	TRBV14	NA	CASSLNLGDPSYEQYF	TGTGCCAGCAGCCTAAACTTGGGGGACCCCAGCTACGAGCAGTACTTC
TRBJ2-4	TRBD2	TRBV28	NA	CASRIPRGGLEQYF	TGTGCCAGCCGCATCCCGCGGGGGGGGCTGGAGCAGTACTTC
TRBJ2-1	TRBD1	TRBV5-1	NA	CASSSDRGRPNEQFF	TGCGCCAGCAGCTCCGACAGGGGGCGCCCCAATGAGCAGTTCTTC
TRBJ1-4	NA	TRBV10-3	few	CAISASEAGVGEKLFF	TGTGCCATCAGTGCATCAGAAGCGGGGGTCGGTGAAAAACTGTTTTTT
TRBJ1-4	NA	TRBV20-1	once	CSASFTGEKLFF	TGCAGTGCTAGTTTTACGGGTGAAAAACTGTTTTTT
TRBJ1-2	TRBD1	TRBV6-2/TRBV6-3	NA	CASSWTGAHYTF	TGTGCCAGCAGTTGGACAGGGGCGCACTACACCTTC
TRBJ2-7	NA	TRBV27	NA	CASSRNRDYEQYF	TGTGCCAGCAGTCGAAACAGGGACTACGAGCAGTACTTC
TRBJ1-1	NA	TRBV29-1	NA	CSVDENTEAFF	TGCAGCGTTGATGAGAACACTGAAGCTTTCTTT
TRBJ2-1	TRBD2	TRBV29-1	NA	CSVETRPSGSDEQFF	TGCAGCGTTGAAACCCGACCCAGCGGGAGTGATGAGCAGTTCTTC
TRBJ2-1	NA	TRBV5-4	NA	CASSLFIVRGNNEQFF	TGTGCCAGCAGCTTATTTATAGTCCGAGGGAACAATGAGCAGTTCTTC
TRBJ2-7	TRBD1	TRBV7-6	NA	CASSSQPGQATYEQYF	TGTGCCAGCAGCTCCCAACCGGGACAGGCAACCTACGAGCAGTACTTC